This T cell receptor (beta chain) was recovered during a study of cytomegalovirus exposure and HLA in healthy donors. Study context: Approximately 83 million unique TCRs from HLA-typed donors were held in an early data release. Study findings and constraints: Most TCR sequences proved rare, with some public TCRs found in many donors. Available immune exposure information was restricted to CMV serostatus only. The investigators catalogued 180 or so TCR beta chains as cytomegalovirus-associated.

To note about this clone: Antigen: not known.

The PCR used 60 Vbeta and 13 Jbeta primers. Assay: immunoSEQ multiplex PCR; the TCRdb copy retains only in-frame clones and omits some. The repertoire holds roughly 200,000 clones, 85% seen once, with less than 2.5% in the top ten. This TCR was recovered from a woman between 45 and 65 years old in good health and CMV-seronegative. The sequenced sample was PBMCs.

The CDR3 DNA is TGTGCCAGCAGTTTGACCAGTGGAGTGGAGCAGTACTTC. Translated: CASSLTSGVEQYF. The rearrangement links TRBV28 to TRBJ2-7; no clear D. Germline assignment: CDR1 MDHEN and CDR2 SYDVKM. V dropped 3 bases and J dropped 7 bases, with 13 bases sitting between them. This CDR3 contains 13 residues.